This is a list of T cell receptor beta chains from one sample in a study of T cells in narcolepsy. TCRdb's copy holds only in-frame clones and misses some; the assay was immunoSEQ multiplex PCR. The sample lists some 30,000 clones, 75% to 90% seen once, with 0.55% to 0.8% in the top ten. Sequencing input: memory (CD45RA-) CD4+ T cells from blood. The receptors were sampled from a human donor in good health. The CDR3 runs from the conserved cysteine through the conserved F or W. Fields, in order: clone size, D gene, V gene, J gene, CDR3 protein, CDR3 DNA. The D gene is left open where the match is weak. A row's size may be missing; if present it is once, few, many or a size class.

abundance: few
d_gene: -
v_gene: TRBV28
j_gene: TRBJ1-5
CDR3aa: CASNRGGSNQPQHF
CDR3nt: TGTGCCTCGAACCGGGGGGGGAGCAATCAGCCCCAGCATTTT

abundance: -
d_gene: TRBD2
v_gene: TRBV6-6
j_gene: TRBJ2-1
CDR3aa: CASSPLSGGEYNEQFF
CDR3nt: TGTGCCAGCAGTCCACTAAGCGGGGGGGAATACAATGAGCAGTTCTTC

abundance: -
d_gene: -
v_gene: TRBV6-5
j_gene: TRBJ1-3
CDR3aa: CASSPTGDSGNTIYF
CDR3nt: TGTGCCAGCAGTCCCACAGGTGACTCTGGAAACACCATATATTTT

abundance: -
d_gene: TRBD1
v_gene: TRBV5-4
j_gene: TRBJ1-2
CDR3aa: CASSIGTGDVLGGYTF
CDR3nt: TGTGCCAGCAGTATCGGGACAGGGGACGTCCTGGGCGGCTACACCTTC

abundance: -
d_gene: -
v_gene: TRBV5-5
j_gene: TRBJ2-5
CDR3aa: CASSLSGQETQYF
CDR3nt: TGTGCCAGCAGCTTGTCGGGGCAAGAGACCCAGTACTTC

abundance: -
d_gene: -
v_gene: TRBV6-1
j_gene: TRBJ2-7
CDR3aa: CASSEGPPNEQYF
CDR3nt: TGTGCCAGCAGTGAAGGGCCACCTAATGAGCAGTACTTC

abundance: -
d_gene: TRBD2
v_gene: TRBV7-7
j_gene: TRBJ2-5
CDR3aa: CASSLGRGGKETQYF
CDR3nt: TGTGCCAGCAGCTTAGGGCGGGGGGGCAAGGAGACCCAGTACTTC

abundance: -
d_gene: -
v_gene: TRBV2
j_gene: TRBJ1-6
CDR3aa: CASSKTGSSYNSPLHF
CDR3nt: TGTGCCAGCAGTAAAACGGGCAGCTCCTATAATTCACCCCTCCACTTT

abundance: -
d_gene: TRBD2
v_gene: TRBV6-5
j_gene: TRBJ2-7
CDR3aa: CASSYVLADEQYF
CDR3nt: TGTGCCAGCAGTTACGTACTAGCGGACGAGCAGTACTTC

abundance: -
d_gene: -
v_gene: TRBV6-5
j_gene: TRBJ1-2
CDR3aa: CASSARPNYGYTF
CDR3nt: TGTGCCTCCTCAGCCAGGCCTAACTATGGCTACACCTTC

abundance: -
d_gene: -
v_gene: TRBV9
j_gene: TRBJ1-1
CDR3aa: CASSVGMWDPLLRDTEAFF
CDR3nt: TGTGCCAGCAGCGTAGGTATGTGGGACCCACTCCTAAGGGACACTGAAGCTTTCTTT

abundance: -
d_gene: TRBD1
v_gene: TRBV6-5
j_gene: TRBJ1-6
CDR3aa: CASSPLTGGNSPLHF
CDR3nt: TGTGCCAGCAGTCCCCTGACAGGGGGTAATTCACCCCTCCACTTT

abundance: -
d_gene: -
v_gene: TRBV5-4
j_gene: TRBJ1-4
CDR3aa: CASSLGGTNEKLFF
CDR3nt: TGTGCCAGCAGCTTGGGTGGGACTAATGAAAAACTGTTTTTT

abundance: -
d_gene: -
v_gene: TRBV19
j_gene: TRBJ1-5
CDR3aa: CASSPTHRVLGQPQHF
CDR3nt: TGTGCCAGTAGTCCCACACACAGGGTTTTGGGACAGCCCCAGCATTTT

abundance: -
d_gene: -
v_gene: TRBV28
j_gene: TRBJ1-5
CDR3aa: CASSLRGMGNQPQHF
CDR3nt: TGTGCCAGCAGTTTAAGGGGAATGGGCAATCAGCCCCAGCATTTT

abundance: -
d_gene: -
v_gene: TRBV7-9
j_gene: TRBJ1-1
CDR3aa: CASSLQSHTEAFF
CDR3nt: TGTGCCAGCAGCTTACAAAGTCACACTGAAGCTTTCTTT

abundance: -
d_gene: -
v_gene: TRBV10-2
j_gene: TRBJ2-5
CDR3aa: CASSESQDRRETQYF
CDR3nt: TGCGCCAGCAGTGAGTCGCAGGACAGACGAGAGACCCAGTACTTC

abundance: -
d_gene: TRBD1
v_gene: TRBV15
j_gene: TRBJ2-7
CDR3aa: CATSRATGVEQYF
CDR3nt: TGTGCCACCAGCAGAGCGACAGGGGTCGAGCAGTACTTC

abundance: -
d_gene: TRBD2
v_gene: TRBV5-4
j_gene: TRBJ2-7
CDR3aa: CASSVRGDTYEQYF
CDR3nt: TGTGCCAGCAGCGTCCGGGGGGATACCTACGAGCAGTACTTC

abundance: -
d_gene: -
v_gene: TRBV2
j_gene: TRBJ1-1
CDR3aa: CASTLLRADLNTEAFF
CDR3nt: TGTGCCAGCACCTTACTCCGGGCCGACTTGAACACTGAAGCTTTCTTT

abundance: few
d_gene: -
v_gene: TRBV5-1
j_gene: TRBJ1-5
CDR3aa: CASSPGGRGNQPQHF
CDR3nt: TGCGCCAGCAGCCCGGGGGGCAGGGGAAATCAGCCCCAGCATTTT

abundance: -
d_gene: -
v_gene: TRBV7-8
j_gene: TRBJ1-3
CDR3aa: CASSLLATGNTIYF
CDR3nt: TGTGCCAGCAGCTTATTGGCCACGGGAAACACCATATATTTT

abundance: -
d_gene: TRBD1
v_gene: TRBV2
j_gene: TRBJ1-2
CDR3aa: CASSQKVTGSSGYTF
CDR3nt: TGTGCCAGCAGTCAAAAAGTGACAGGGAGCTCTGGCTACACCTTC

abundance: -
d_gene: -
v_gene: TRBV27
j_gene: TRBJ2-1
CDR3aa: CASSFAPVPGDEQFF
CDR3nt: TGTGCCAGCAGTTTTGCACCGGTACCGGGCGATGAGCAGTTCTTC

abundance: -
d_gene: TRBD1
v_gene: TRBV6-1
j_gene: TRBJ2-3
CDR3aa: CASTLGQGRTDTQYF
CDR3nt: TGTGCCAGCACCTTGGGACAGGGACGCACAGATACGCAGTATTTT

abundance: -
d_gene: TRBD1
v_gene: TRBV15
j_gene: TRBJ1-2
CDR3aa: CATSRGGTGPYYGYTF
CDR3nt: TGTGCCACCAGCAGAGGAGGGACAGGGCCGTACTATGGCTACACCTTC

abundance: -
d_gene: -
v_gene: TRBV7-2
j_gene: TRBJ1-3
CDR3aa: CASSPDASSGNTIYF
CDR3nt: TGTGCCAGCAGCCCCGACGCGTCCTCTGGAAACACCATATATTTT

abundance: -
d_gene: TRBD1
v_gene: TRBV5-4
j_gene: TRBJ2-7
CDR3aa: CASSRLSHRDSSYEQYF
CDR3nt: TGTGCCAGCAGCCGGTTGTCCCATCGGGACAGTTCCTACGAGCAGTACTTC

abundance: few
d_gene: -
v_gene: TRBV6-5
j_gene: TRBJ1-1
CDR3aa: CASSSTLPGVGTEAFF
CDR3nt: TGTGCCAGCAGTTCCACACTGCCAGGGGTTGGGACTGAAGCTTTCTTT

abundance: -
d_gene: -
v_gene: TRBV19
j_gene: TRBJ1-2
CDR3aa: CASSRARNYGYTF
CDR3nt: TGTGCCAGTAGTCGGGCCCGAAACTATGGCTACACCTTC

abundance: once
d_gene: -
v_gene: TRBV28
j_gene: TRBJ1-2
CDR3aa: CASSLDSLGSYGYTF
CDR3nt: TGTGCCAGCAGTTTAGACAGCCTCGGCAGCTATGGCTACACCTTC

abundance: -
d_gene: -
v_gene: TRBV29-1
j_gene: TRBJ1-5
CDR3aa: CSVKRASNQPQHF
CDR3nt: TGCAGCGTTAAAAGGGCCAGCAATCAGCCCCAGCATTTT

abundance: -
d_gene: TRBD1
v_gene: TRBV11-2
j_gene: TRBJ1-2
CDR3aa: CASSLDQGGRGYTF
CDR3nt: TGTGCCAGCAGCTTAGATCAGGGGGGTCGAGGCTACACCTTC

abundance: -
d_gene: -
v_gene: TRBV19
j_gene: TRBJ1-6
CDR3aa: CASSEVTVKNSPLHF
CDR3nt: TGTGCCAGTAGTGAAGTAACAGTTAAGAATTCACCCCTCCACTTT

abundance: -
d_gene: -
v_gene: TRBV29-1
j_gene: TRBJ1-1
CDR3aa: CSVGSGLGTEAFF
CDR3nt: TGCAGCGTTGGTTCGGGGCTTGGCACTGAAGCTTTCTTT

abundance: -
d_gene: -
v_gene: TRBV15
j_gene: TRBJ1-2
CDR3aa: CATQPQGGYGYTF
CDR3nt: TGTGCCACCCAACCGCAGGGAGGCTATGGCTACACCTTC

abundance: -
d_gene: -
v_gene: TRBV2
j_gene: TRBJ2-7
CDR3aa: CASTRAYEQYF
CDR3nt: TGTGCCAGCACGAGGGCCTACGAGCAGTACTTC

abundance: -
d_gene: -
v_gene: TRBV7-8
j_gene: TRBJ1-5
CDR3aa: CASSLGRILSNQPQHF
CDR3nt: TGTGCCAGCAGCTTAGGCAGGATACTTAGCAATCAGCCCCAGCATTTT